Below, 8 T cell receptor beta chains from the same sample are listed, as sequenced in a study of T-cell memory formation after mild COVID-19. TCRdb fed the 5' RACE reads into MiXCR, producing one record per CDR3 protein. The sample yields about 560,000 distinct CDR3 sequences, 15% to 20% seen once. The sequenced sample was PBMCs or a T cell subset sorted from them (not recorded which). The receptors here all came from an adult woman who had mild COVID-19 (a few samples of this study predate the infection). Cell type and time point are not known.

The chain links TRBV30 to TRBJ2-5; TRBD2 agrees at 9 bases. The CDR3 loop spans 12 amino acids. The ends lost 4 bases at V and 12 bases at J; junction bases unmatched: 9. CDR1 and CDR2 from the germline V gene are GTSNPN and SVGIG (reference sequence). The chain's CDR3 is CAWISGGPTKYF. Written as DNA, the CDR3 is TGTGCCTGGATTAGCGGGGGTCCAACCAAGTACTTC. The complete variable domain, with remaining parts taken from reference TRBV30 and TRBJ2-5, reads SQTIHQWPATLVQPVGSPLSLECTVEGTSNPNLYWYRQAAGRGLQLLFYSVGIGQISSEVPQNLSASRPQDRQFILSSKKLLLSDSGFYLCAWISGGPTKYFGPGTRLLVL.

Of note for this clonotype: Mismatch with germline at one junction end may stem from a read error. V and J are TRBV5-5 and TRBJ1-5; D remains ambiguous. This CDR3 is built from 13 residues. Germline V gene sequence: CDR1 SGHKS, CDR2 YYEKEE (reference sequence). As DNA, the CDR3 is TGTGCCAGCAGCTTGTCGGCACTCGCGGCCCAGAATTTT. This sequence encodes CASSLSALAAQNF.

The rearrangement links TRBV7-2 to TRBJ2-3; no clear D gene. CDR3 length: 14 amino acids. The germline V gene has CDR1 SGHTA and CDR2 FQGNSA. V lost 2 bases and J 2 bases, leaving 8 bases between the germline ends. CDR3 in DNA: TGTGCCAGCAGCTTATCGTGGGCCACAGATACGCAGTATTTT. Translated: CASSLSWATDTQYF.

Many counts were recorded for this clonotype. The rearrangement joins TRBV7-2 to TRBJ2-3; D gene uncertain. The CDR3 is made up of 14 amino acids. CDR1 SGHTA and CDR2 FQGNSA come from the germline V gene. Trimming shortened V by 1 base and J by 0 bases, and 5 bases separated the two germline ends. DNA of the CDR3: TGTGCCAGCAGCTTAGAGGCTAGCACAGATACGCAGTATTTT. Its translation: CASSLEASTDTQYF.

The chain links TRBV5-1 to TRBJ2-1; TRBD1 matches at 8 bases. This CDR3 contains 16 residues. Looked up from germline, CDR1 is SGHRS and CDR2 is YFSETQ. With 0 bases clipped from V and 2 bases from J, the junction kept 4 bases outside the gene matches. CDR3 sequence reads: CASSLERQGPYNEQFF. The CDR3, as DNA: TGCGCCAGCAGCTTGGAGCGACAGGGGCCCTACAATGAGCAGTTCTTC.

The CDR3 bases are TGTGCCAGCAGCCTCCTGGACAGGGGATACGAGCAGTACTTC. Protein: CASSLLDRGYEQYF. The chain recombines TRBV7-2 with TRBJ2-7; 9 nucleotides line up with TRBD1. V dropped 5 bases and J dropped 4; count of bases not matched to a gene: 6. From germline, CDR1 is SGHTA and CDR2 FQGNSA. This CDR3 has 14 amino acids.

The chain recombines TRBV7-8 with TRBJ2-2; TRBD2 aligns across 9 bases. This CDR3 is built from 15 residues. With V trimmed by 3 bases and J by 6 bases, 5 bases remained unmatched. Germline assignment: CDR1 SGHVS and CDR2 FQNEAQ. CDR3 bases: TGTGCCAGCAGCTTGGGACTAGCAATACCCGGGGAGCTGTTTTTT. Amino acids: CASSLGLAIPGELFF.

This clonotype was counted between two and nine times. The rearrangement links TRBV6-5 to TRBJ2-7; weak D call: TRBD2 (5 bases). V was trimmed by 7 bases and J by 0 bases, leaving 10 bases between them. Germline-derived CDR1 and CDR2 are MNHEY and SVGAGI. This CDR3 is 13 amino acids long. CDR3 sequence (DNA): TGTGCCAGCATCGGAGCGGCCTCCTACGAGCAGTACTTC. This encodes CASIGAASYEQYF.